The source of this T cell receptor (beta chain) is a study of T-cell memory formation after mild COVID-19. Study as a whole: Clusters of TCRs were largely donor specific.

TCRdb re-derived calls from the 5' RACE reads in MiXCR, one entry per CDR3 protein. The data show around 300,000 distinct CDR3 sequences, with roughly an eighth seen just once and 22% held by the top ten. To note about this clonotype: Its target is not known.

General study points: Among clones peaking at day 37 in the second wave, SARS-CoV-2 specificity remained unconfirmed. Pre-infection memory showed some responding clones, and this suggested that cross-reactive memory joined.

The CDR3 is 14 residues long. Germline CDR1 SGDLS, CDR2 YYNGEE. The J segment lost 6 bases and the V segment lost 4 bases, leaving 9 bases of the junction unmatched. Sequencing input: PBMCs or a T cell subset sorted from them (not recorded which). V gene TRBV9 combines with J gene TRBJ2-7; 8 bases align to TRBD2. The TCR sequence derives from a man between 18 and 29 years old who had mild COVID-19 (a few samples of this study predate the infection). Cell type and time point are not known. CDR3 protein: CASSLGLEVGEQYF. CDR3 in DNA: TGTGCCAGCAGCCTGGGACTAGAAGTTGGCGAGCAGTACTTC.